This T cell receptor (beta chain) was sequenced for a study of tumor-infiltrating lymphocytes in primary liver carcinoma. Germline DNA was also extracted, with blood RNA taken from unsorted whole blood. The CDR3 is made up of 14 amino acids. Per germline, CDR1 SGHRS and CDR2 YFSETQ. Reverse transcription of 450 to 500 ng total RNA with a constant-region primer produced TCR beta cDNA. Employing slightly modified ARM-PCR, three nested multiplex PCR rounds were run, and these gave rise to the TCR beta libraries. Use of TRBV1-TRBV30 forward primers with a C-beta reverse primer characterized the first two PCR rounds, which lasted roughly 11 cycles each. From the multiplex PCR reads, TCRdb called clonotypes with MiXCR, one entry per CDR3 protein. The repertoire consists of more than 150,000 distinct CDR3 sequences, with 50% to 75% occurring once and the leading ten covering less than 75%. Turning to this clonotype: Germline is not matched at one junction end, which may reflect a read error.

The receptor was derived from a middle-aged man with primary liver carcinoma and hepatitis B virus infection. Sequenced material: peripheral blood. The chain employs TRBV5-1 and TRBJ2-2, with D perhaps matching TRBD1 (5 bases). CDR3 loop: CASSATVNTAELFF. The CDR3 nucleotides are TGCGCCAGCAGCGCGACAGTGAACACCGCGGAGCTGTTTTTT.